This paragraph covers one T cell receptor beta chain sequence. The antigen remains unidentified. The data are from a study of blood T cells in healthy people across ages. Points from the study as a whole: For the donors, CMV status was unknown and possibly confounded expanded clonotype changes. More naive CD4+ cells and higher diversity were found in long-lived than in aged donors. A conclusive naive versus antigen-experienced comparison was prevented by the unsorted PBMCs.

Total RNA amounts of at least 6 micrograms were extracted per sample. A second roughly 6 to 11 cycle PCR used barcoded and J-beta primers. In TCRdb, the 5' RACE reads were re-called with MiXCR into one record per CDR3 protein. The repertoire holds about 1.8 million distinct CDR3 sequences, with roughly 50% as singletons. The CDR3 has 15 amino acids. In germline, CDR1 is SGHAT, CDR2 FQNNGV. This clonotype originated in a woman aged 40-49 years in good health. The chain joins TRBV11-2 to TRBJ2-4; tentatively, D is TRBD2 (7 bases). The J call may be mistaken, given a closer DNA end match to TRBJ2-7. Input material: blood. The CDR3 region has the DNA TGTGCCAGCAGCTTTGGGGGAGGGGGAGGCTACGAGCAGTACTTC. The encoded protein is CASSFGGGGGYEQYF.